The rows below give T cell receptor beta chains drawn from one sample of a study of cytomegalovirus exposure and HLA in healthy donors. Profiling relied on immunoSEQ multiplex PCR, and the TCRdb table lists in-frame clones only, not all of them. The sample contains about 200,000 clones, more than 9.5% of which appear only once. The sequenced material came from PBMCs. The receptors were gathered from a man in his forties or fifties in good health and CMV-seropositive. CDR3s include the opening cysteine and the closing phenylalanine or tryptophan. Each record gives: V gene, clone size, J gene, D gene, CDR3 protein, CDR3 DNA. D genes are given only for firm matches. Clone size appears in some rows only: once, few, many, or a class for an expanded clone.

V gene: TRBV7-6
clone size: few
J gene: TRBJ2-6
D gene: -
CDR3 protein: CASSSGSGNLRVGANVLTF
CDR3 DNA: TGTGCCAGCAGCTCTGGTTCGGGAAACCTGAGAGTTGGGGCCAACGTCCTGACTTTC

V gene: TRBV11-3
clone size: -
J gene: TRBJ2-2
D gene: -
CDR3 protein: CASSHARSWELFF
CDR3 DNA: TGTGCCAGCAGCCATGCCCGGTCATGGGAGCTGTTTTTT

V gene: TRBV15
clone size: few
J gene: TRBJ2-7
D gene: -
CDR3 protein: CATSRDRGRNYEQYF
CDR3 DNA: TGTGCCACCAGCAGAGATCGAGGGCGCAACTACGAGCAGTACTTC

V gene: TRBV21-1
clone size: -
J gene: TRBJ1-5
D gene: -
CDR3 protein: CASSSGTGKNQPQHF
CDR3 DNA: TGTGCCAGCAGCTCCGGGACAGGTAAAAATCAGCCCCAGCATTTT

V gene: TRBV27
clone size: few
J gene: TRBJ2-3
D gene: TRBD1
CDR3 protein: CASNRADRVTDTQYF
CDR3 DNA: TGTGCCAGCAATCGCGCGGACAGGGTCACAGATACGCAGTATTTT

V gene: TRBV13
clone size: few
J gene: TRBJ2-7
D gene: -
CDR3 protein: CASSSGTYEQYF
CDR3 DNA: TGTGCCAGCAGCTCCGGGACTTACGAGCAGTACTTC

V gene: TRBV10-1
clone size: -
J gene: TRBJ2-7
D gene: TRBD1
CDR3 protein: CARGDRVNEQYF
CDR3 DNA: TGCGCCAGGGGAGACAGGGTGAACGAGCAGTACTTC

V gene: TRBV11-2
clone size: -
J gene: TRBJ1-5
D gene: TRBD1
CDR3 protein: CASSLQGYSNQPQHF
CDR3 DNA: TGTGCCAGCAGTTTACAGGGGTATAGCAATCAGCCCCAGCATTTT

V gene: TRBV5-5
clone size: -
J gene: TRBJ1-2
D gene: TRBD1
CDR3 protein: CASSPKGQGARGYTF
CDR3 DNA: TGTGCCAGCAGCCCAAAAGGACAGGGGGCGAGAGGCTACACCTTC

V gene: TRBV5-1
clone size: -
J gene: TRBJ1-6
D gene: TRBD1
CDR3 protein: CASSRWTGGLDSPLHF
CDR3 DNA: TGCGCCAGCAGCCGCTGGACAGGGGGCCTCGATTCACCCCTCCACTTT

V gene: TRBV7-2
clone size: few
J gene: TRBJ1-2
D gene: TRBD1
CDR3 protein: CASSADRDYGYTF
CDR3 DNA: TGTGCCAGCAGTGCGGACAGGGACTATGGCTACACCTTC

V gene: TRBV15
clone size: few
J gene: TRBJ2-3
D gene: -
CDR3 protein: CATSRERKQQDTQYF
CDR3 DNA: TGTGCCACCAGCAGAGAAAGGAAACAGCAAGATACGCAGTATTTT

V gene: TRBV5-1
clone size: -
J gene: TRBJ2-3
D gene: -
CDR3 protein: CASSLVQSADTQYF
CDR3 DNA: TGCGCCAGCAGCCTTGTACAGTCTGCAGATACGCAGTATTTT

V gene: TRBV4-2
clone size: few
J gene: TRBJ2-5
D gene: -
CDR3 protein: CASSQSVRETQYF
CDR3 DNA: TGTGCCAGCAGCCAGAGCGTCCGAGAGACCCAGTACTTC

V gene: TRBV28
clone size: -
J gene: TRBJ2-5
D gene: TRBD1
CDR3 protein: CASSSREQGAQETQYF
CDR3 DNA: TGTGCCAGCAGCTCTCGGGAACAGGGGGCCCAAGAGACCCAGTACTTC

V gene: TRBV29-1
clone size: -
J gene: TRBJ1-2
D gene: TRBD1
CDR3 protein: CSVEVLYLGQGIANYCYTF
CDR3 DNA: TGCAGCGTTGAAGTTCTATACCTGGGACAGGGTATCGCTAACTATTGCTACACCTTC

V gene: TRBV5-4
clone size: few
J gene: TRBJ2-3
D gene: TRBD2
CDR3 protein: CASSLEGGGQDTQYF
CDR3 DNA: TGTGCCAGCAGCTTGGAGGGCGGGGGGCAGGATACGCAGTATTTT

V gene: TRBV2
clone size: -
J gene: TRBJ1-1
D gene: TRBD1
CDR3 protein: CASRATGQGSTEAFF
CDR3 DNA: TGTGCCAGCAGGGCCACCGGACAGGGGAGCACTGAAGCTTTCTTT

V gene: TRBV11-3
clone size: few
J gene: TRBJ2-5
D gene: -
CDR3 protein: CASSLSTGISSGQETQYF
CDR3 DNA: TGTGCCAGCAGCCTCTCTACAGGGATCTCTAGCGGACAAGAGACCCAGTACTTC

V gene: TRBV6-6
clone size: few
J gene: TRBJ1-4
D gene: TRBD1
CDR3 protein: CASTEGTANEKLFF
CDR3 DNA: TGTGCCAGCACCGAGGGGACAGCTAATGAAAAACTGTTTTTT

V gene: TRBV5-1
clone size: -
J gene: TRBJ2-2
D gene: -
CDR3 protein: CASSLGGTTGELFF
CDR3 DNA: TGCGCCAGCAGCTTAGGGGGTACCACCGGGGAGCTGTTTTTT

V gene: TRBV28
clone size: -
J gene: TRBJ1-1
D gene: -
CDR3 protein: CASRPHRYPTEAFF
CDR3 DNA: TGTGCCAGCCGCCCTCACAGGTACCCCACTGAAGCTTTCTTT

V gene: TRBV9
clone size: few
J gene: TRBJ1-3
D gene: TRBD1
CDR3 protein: CASSPLGQDSGNTIYF
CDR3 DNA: TGTGCCAGCAGCCCATTAGGACAGGACTCTGGAAACACCATATATTTT

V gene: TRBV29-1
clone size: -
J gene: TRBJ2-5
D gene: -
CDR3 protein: CSVEETGFFDEIQYF
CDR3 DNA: TGCAGCGTTGAAGAAACAGGGTTTTTCGATGAGATCCAGTACTTC

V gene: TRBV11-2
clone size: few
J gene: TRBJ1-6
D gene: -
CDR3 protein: CASSRTGNFNSPLHF
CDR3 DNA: TGTGCCAGCAGTCGCACAGGGAATTTTAATTCACCCCTCCACTTT

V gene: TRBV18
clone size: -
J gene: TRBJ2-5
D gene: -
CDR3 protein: CASSQRQAQETQYF
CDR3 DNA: TGTGCCAGCTCACAGCGACAGGCTCAAGAGACCCAGTACTTC

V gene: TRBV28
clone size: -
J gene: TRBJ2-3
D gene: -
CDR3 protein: CASRPDGENTQYF
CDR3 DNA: TGTGCCAGCAGGCCCGACGGGGAGAATACGCAGTATTTT

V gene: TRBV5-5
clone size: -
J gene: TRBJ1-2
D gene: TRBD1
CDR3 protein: CASSWGQGDGYTF
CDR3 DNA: TGTGCCAGCAGCTGGGGACAGGGAGACGGCTACACCTTC

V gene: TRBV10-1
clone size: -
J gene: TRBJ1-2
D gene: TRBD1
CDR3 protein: CASSAGTDNYGYTF
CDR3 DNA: TGCGCCAGCAGTGCCGGGACAGATAACTATGGCTACACCTTC

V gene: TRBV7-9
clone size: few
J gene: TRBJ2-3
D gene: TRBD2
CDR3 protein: CASSLAGRADTQYF
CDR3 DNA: TGTGCCAGCAGCTTAGCGGGGAGGGCAGATACGCAGTATTTT

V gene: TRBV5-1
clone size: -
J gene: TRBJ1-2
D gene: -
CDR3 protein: CASSLTGLPVGGYTF
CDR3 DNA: TGCGCCAGCAGCTTGACAGGGTTGCCCGTCGGAGGCTACACCTTC

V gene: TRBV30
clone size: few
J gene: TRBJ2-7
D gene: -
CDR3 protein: CAWSSGQLYEQYF
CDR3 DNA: TGTGCCTGGAGTTCGGGACAACTCTACGAGCAGTACTTC

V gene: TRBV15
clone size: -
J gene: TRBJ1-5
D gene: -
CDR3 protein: CATSRVSQPQHF
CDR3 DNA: TGTGCCACCAGCAGAGTTAGTCAGCCCCAGCATTTT

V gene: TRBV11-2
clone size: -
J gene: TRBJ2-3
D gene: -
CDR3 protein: CASSLNSGFADTQYF
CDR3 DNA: TGTGCCAGCAGCTTAAACTCAGGGTTTGCAGATACGCAGTATTTT

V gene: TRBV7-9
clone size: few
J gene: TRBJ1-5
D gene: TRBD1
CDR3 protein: CASSNVWTGKDQPQHF
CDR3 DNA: TGTGCCAGCAGCAACGTATGGACAGGGAAGGATCAGCCCCAGCATTTT

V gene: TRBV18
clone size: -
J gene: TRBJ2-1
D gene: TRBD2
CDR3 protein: CASSPRVAGGTYNEQFF
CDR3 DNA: TGTGCCAGCTCACCTCGAGTAGCGGGGGGGACCTACAATGAGCAGTTCTTC

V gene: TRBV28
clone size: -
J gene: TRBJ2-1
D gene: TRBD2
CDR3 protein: CASSRVPSGGYEQFF
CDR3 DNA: TGTGCCAGCAGTAGGGTGCCTAGCGGGGGCTATGAGCAGTTCTTC

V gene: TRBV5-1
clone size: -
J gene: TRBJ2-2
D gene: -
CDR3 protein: CASRESAGELFF
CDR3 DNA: TGCGCCAGCAGAGAGTCCGCCGGGGAGCTGTTTTTT

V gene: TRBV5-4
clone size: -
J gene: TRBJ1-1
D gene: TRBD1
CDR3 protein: CASRLQGARTEAFF
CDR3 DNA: TGTGCCAGCAGACTGCAGGGGGCTAGGACTGAAGCTTTCTTT

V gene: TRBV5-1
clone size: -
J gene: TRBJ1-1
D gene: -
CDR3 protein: CASSLESSNTEAFF
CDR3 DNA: TGCGCCAGCAGCTTGGAGAGTTCGAACACTGAAGCTTTCTTT

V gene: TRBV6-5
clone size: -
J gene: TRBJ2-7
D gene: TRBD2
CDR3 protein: CASMGLAGSEQYF
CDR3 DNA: TGTGCCAGCATGGGACTAGCGGGTTCCGAGCAGTACTTC

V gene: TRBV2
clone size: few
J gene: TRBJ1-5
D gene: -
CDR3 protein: CASSGTGSNNQPQHF
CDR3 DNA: TGTGCCAGCAGCGGTACAGGGTCAAACAATCAGCCCCAGCATTTT